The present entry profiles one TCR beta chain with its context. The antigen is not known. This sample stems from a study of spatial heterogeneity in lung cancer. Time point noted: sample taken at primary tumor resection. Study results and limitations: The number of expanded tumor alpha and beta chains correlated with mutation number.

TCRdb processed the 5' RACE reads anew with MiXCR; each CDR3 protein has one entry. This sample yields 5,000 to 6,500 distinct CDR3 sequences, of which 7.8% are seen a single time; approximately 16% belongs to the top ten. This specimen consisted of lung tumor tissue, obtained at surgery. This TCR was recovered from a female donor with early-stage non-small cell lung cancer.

The DNA for the CDR3 is TGCGCCAGCAGCCAAGATTTGCGGATTCAAGAGACCCAGTACTTC. Its protein is CASSQDLRIQETQYF. The chain couples TRBV4-1 to TRBJ2-5, with no clear D. There are 15 residues in the CDR3. Germline V gene data show CDR1 as MGHRA and CDR2 as YSYEKL. V was cut by 0 bases and J by 2 bases, with 10 bases left in between.